Shown below are 27 T cell receptor beta chains from a single sample sequenced in a study of Graves' ophthalmopathy and Graves' hyperthyroidism. Using RNA transcripts, the TCR beta CDR3 regions were amplified. Second-round multiplex PCR came after first-round RT-PCR with HTBI primers. TCRdb reanalysed the multiplex PCR reads using MiXCR and keeps one entry per CDR3 protein. The sample includes roughly 500,000 distinct CDR3 sequences, 14% of them seen just once. The sequenced sample was blood. The receptors come from a woman under 40 with Graves' ophthalmopathy.

This clonotype appeared a few times. This chain joins TRBV28 and TRBJ2-7, with 11 bases matching TRBD2. The CDR3 consists of 16 residues. J was trimmed by 6 bases and V by 6 bases; bases with no gene match: 13. Germline V gene lookup returns CDR1 MDHEN and CDR2 SYDVKM. CDR3 residues: CASSPAVSGRVPEQYF. DNA for the CDR3: TGTGCCAGCAGCCCTGCTGTTAGCGGGAGGGTTCCCGAGCAGTACTTC.

There are a few counts of this clonotype. Just one base apart from a much larger clone, this may be a read error. This chain links TRBV27 with TRBJ2-7; D possibly uses TRBD1 or TRBD2 (5 bases each). The V end lost 8 bases, the J end lost 0 bases, and 8 bases lay between the germline ends. The length of the CDR3 is 12 residues. Germline V lookup: CDR1 MNHEY, CDR2 SMNVEV (reference sequence). The chain's CDR3 is CASWGISYEQYF. In DNA form, the CDR3 reads TGTGCCAGCTGGGGGATCTCCTACGAGCAGTACTTC.

There are many counts of this clonotype. This rearrangement joins TRBV29-1 to TRBJ1-2; D call uncertain. V lost 3 bases to trimming and J lost 4 bases, with 6 bases between them. The CDR3 is made up of 11 amino acids. Germline lookup yields CDR1 SQVTM and CDR2 ANQGSEA. CDR3 amino acids: CSVEIGYGYTF. DNA for the CDR3: TGCAGCGTTGAGATTGGCTATGGCTACACCTTC. Full variable domain (remainder filled in from reference TRBV29-1 and TRBJ1-2): SAVISQKPSRDICQRGTSLTIQCQVDSQVTMMFWYRQQPGQSLTLIATANQGSEATYESGFVIDKFPISRPNLTFSTLTVSNMSPEDSSIYLCSVEIGYGYTFGSGTRLTVV.

This clonotype was counted at least ten times. The V gene is TRBV19, the J gene TRBJ1-1; D is unclear. V lost 7 bases, J lost 0 bases, and 15 bases lay in between. The CDR3 is made up of 15 amino acids. Germline-derived CDR1 and CDR2 are LNHDA and SQIVND (reference sequence). CDR3 sequence: CASKDPRSLNTEAFF. CDR3 DNA sequence: TGTGCCAGTAAGGATCCGAGAAGTTTGAACACTGAAGCTTTCTTT.

This clonotype was seen repeatedly, ten times or more. This rearrangement joins TRBV6-5 to TRBJ2-5, with 7 bases that match TRBD2. The V gene end was trimmed by 8 bases and the J gene end by 0 bases; junction bases not matched to a gene: 9. This CDR3 comprises 15 residues. CDR1 is MNHEY and CDR2 is SVGAGI in the germline V gene. CDR3 residues: CASLWGGGYQETQYF. In nucleotides, the CDR3 is TGTGCCAGCCTTTGGGGCGGGGGATACCAAGAGACCCAGTACTTC.

This clonotype was observed many times. The genes are TRBV4-1 and TRBJ2-7; no definite D call. With 0 bases removed from V and 3 bases from J, the gap between germline ends came to 12 bases. This CDR3 spans 15 amino acids. Germline V gives CDR1 MGHRA, CDR2 YSYEKL. The CDR3 spells CASSQDYQELYEQYF. CDR3 DNA sequence: TGCGCCAGCAGCCAAGATTACCAGGAACTCTACGAGCAGTACTTC.

This clonotype appeared many times. J is TRBJ2-7 and V is TRBV6-2 or TRBV6-3; 8 bases map to TRBD2. The J segment lost 3 bases and the V segment lost 6 bases, leaving 22 bases of the junction unmatched. This CDR3 has 19 residues. From germline, CDR1 is MNHEY and CDR2 SVGEGT. CDR3 amino acids: CASRSAGGTRGTNLYEQYF. CDR3 sequence (DNA): TGTGCCAGCAGATCGGCCGGAGGGACTAGGGGAACCAACCTCTACGAGCAGTACTTC.

The V call is TRBV4-1, the J call TRBJ1-1, with D maybe TRBD1 (5 bases). V was clipped by 2 bases and J by 0 bases, with 10 bases between them. This CDR3 has 15 amino acids. The germline V gene encodes CDR1 MGHRA and CDR2 YSYEKL. The CDR3 DNA reads TGCGCCAGCAGCCAACCCGGGACTATGAACACTGAAGCTTTCTTT. It yields the protein CASSQPGTMNTEAFF.

This clonotype was seen ten or more times. CDR3 sequence (DNA): TGTGCCAGCAGTGAACAGGGGAAGTCCGAGCAGTACTTC. Residues: CASSEQGKSEQYF. The gene calls are TRBV6-1 and TRBJ2-7; TRBD1 might be the D (6 bases). Germline V gene data show CDR1 as MNHNS and CDR2 as SASEGT. V was shortened by 2 bases and J by 6 bases, with 11 bases between the two germline ends. The CDR3 loop spans 13 amino acids.

This clonotype was detected many times. V and J are TRBV30 and TRBJ1-1; D gene unclear. The V end lost 1 base, the J end lost 10 bases, and 10 bases lay between the germline ends. CDR3 length: 11 residues. Germline CDR1 GTSNPN, CDR2 SVGIG (reference sequence). CDR3 region: CAWSDNWRAFF. Here the CDR3 DNA reads TGTGCCTGGAGTGACAATTGGAGAGCTTTCTTT.

This clonotype was recorded many times. The CDR3 protein is CASGKDAGTGQGEQYF. CDR3 DNA sequence: TGTGCCAGCGGAAAGGACGCCGGGACAGGTCAAGGGGAGCAGTACTTC. J is TRBJ2-7 and V is TRBV12-3 or TRBV12-4; 8 bases fit TRBD1. CDR3 length: 16 residues. V was clipped by 8 bases and J by 7 bases; unmatched bases: 19.

This clonotype came up many times. This sequence joins TRBV6-2 or TRBV6-3 and TRBJ2-7; D is tentatively TRBD1 or TRBD2 (5 bases each). V shed 2 bases and J shed 6 bases, with 17 bases lying between them. Germline V gene sequence: CDR1 MNHEY, CDR2 SVGEGT. This CDR3 contains 15 residues. DNA for the CDR3: TGTGCCAGCAGTTACGGGGGTGAGGTTCTACCCGAGCAGTACTTC. Amino acid sequence: CASSYGGEVLPEQYF.

Concerning this clonotype: Possible read error: a much larger clone is one base away. It is unclear where the CDR3 begins or ends on the DNA, so no DNA is shown, and the CDR3 is as TCRdb lists it. The chain combines TRBV7-2 with TRBJ2-4; the table names TRBD2, a call not compared with the DNA. Germline values: CDR1 SGHTA, CDR2 FQGNSA. The CDR3 contains 16 residues when both ends are counted. The chain's CDR3 is CASSPPGVAGGNIKYF.

The chain joins TRBV9 to TRBJ1-6; D unclear. This CDR3 comprises 14 residues. V lost 2 bases, J lost 10 bases, and 13 bases lay in between. Germline V gene lookup returns CDR1 SGDLS and CDR2 YYNGEE. The chain's CDR3 is CASSVLGIDSPLHF. CDR3 sequence (DNA): TGTGCCAGCAGCGTGCTGGGGATAGACTCACCCCTCCACTTT.

This clonotype was picked up many times. Germline and junction disagree at one end, which may indicate a read error. The chain has TRBV28 and TRBJ2-2, with 7 bases aligning to TRBD2. Germline V gene sequence: CDR1 MDHEN, CDR2 SYDVKM. The CDR3 contains 15 residues. The CDR3 reads CASSLAGAFSGGLFF. CDR3 nucleotide sequence: TGTGCCAGCAGTTTAGCGGGAGCTTTTTCCGGGGGGCTGTTTTTT.

This clonotype was seen many times. The gene calls are TRBV2 and TRBJ2-4; D uncertain. The CDR3 length is 16 residues. Germline V lookup: CDR1 SNHLY, CDR2 FYNNEI. V was cut by 7 bases and J by 1 base, with 17 bases left in between. The CDR3 DNA reads as TGTGCCAGCATTTTAATCGGATTAGAGGCCAAAAACATTCAGTACTTC. Translating it yields CASILIGLEAKNIQYF.

This clonotype was detected ten times or more. The chain recombines TRBV11-2 with TRBJ2-7, with 12 bases aligning to TRBD2. The CDR3 spans 15 residues. Trimming removed 5 bases from V and 4 bases from J; junction bases left unmatched: 6. Germline V CDR1 and CDR2: SGHAT, FQNNGV. The CDR3 DNA follows: TGTGCCAGCAGCCCCACTAGCGGGGGGATTTACGAGCAGTACTTC. This sequence encodes CASSPTSGGIYEQYF. The variable domain in full, completed from reference TRBV11-2 and TRBJ2-7, reads EAGVAQSPRYKIIEKRQSVAFWCNPISGHATLYWYQQILGQGPKLLIQFQNNGVVDDSQLPKDRFSAERLKGVDSTLKIQPAKLEDSAVYLCASSPTSGGIYEQYFGPGTRLTVT.

This clonotype has ten or more counts. The rearrangement joins TRBV19 to TRBJ1-1, with 8 bases aligning to TRBD1. Germline CDR1 and CDR2: LNHDA and SQIVND (reference sequence). The CDR3 runs 15 residues. The V and J ends lost 5 bases and 1 base, in that order; junction bases with no gene match: 6. In DNA form, the CDR3 reads TGTGCCAGTAGTGAAACCGGGACAGGGAACACTGAAGCTTTCTTT. This sequence encodes CASSETGTGNTEAFF.

This clonotype has ten or more counts. The chain couples TRBV12-3 or TRBV12-4 to TRBJ2-7, with D perhaps TRBD1 (6 bases). The CDR3 is made up of 16 amino acids. Trimming left V 6 bases short and J 3 bases short, with 21 bases between. The CDR3: CASSSTPGVQGYEQYF. In DNA, the CDR3 is TGTGCCAGCAGCTCGACCCCAGGGGTTCAGGGCTACGAGCAGTACTTC.

This clonotype was picked up many times. The rearrangement joins TRBV2 to TRBJ1-1; no definite D call. This CDR3 contains 11 residues. Germline V gene sequence: CDR1 SNHLY, CDR2 FYNNEI. V shed 7 bases and J shed 6 bases, with 9 bases lying between them. CDR3 amino acids: CASKARPEAFF. CDR3 sequence (DNA): TGTGCCAGCAAGGCTCGGCCTGAAGCTTTCTTT.

This clonotype was detected many times. The CDR3 bases are TGTGCCAGCAGTCATTCGGGGTATAATTCACCCCTCCACTTT. Amino acid sequence: CASSHSGYNSPLHF. The chain links TRBV7-9 to TRBJ1-6; no firm D call. Germline V gene data show CDR1 as SEHNR and CDR2 as FQNEAQ (reference sequence). Trimming took off 6 bases at V and 4 bases at J, with 10 bases between the two ends. This CDR3 spans 14 amino acids.

There are many counts of this clonotype. The V and J genes are TRBV12-3 or TRBV12-4 and TRBJ1-2; D ambiguous. With 2 bases removed from V and 6 bases from J, the gap between germline ends came to 16 bases. There are 15 residues in the CDR3. The CDR3 sequence is CASSLSSTPKHGYTF. CDR3 nucleotides: TGTGCCAGCAGTTTATCCTCGACCCCGAAACATGGCTACACCTTC.

This clonotype was counted between two and nine times. The chain couples TRBV6-2 or TRBV6-3 to TRBJ2-6; D is possibly TRBD1 (5 bases). With 6 bases removed from V and 0 bases from J, the gap between germline ends came to 12 bases. The CDR3 covers 16 residues. Germline V gene sequence: CDR1 MNHEY, CDR2 SVGEGT. This CDR3 reads CASSYRQTSGANVLTF. CDR3 bases: TGTGCCAGCAGCTACCGACAGACCTCTGGGGCCAACGTCCTGACTTTC.

This clonotype was detected ten times or more. V usage is TRBV6-2 or TRBV6-3 and J usage is TRBJ1-2; weak D call: TRBD1 (5 bases). CDR3 size: 14 residues. Per the germline V gene, CDR1 is MNHEY and CDR2 is SVGEGT. The V gene lost 8 bases and the J gene lost 3 bases, with 16 bases spanning the gap. CDR3 sequence reads: CASRSSQGDYGYTF. The CDR3 bases are TGTGCCAGCCGCTCCAGCCAGGGAGACTATGGCTACACCTTC.

This clonotype occurred many times. The rearrangement joins TRBV6-5 to TRBJ1-6; D remains unclear. V lost 0 bases to trimming and J lost 2 bases, with 14 bases between them. This CDR3 comprises 18 residues. Germline V lookup: CDR1 MNHEY, CDR2 SVGAGI. The CDR3 protein is CASSYSIRGGAYNSPLHF. The CDR3 DNA reads TGTGCCAGCAGTTACTCGATCCGGGGAGGCGCCTATAATTCACCCCTCCACTTT.

This clonotype has a count of ten or more. With a much larger clone just one base away, this may be a read error. The V call is TRBV10-3, the J call TRBJ2-5; D remains ambiguous. CDR3 length equals 11 residues. CDR1 and CDR2 (germline): ENHRY, SYGVKD. Deletions cut 6 bases from V and 2 bases from J, with 4 bases between. CDR3 in amino acids: CAIREQETQYF. CDR3 nucleotides: TGTGCCATCAGGGAACAAGAGACCCAGTACTTC.

This clonotype was recorded at least ten times. The rearrangement uses TRBV30 and TRBJ2-7, with 14 positions matching TRBD2. V lost 7 bases to trimming and J lost 3 bases; unmatched junction nucleotides: 5. Per germline, CDR1 GTSNPN and CDR2 SVGIG (reference sequence). The CDR3 runs 14 residues. The CDR3 bases are TGTGCCTCGACTAGCGGGGGGGCCTTCTACGAGCAGTACTTC. Encoded protein: CASTSGGAFYEQYF.